These T cell receptor beta chains were read from a single sample in a study of T-cell memory formation after mild COVID-19. TCRdb processed the 5' RACE reads anew with MiXCR; each CDR3 protein has one entry. The sample consists of just under 550,000 distinct CDR3 sequences, roughly 22% of them appearing once. Sequenced input: PBMCs or a T cell subset sorted from them (not recorded which). These receptors originate from an adult woman who had mild COVID-19 (a few samples of this study predate the infection). Cell type and time point are not known. Both conserved end residues are part of each CDR3. The D gene is left open where the match is weak. Clone size is stated in some rows and not others, as once, few, many or a class when expanded.

-	TRBV6-5	-	TRBJ2-3	CASSYGRVGFSTDTQYF	TGTGCCAGCAGTTATGGTCGCGTAGGGTTTAGCACAGATACGCAGTATTTT
TRBD2	TRBV29-1	-	TRBJ2-1	CSVRRDSAGGGIDNEQFF	TGCAGCGTTCGGAGGGACTCGGCGGGAGGGGGCATCGACAATGAGCAGTTCTTC
-	TRBV21-1	few	TRBJ2-7	CASGTGLVALYEQYF	TGTGCCAGCGGAACGGGACTAGTTGCTCTTTACGAGCAGTACTTC
-	TRBV13	-	TRBJ1-1	CASSATGLLMNTEAFF	TGTGCCAGCAGCGCTACGGGCCTACTCATGAACACTGAAGCTTTCTTT
TRBD1	TRBV7-9	-	TRBJ1-2	CASSQSGQGSGYTF	TGTGCCAGCAGTCAATCTGGACAGGGGAGCGGCTACACCTTC
TRBD1	TRBV18	-	TRBJ1-2	CASSPETGANYGYTF	TGTGCCAGCTCACCAGAGACAGGGGCTAACTATGGCTACACCTTC
TRBD1	TRBV24-1	-	TRBJ2-1	CATQGDRAYNEQFF	TGTGCCACCCAGGGGGACAGGGCCTACAATGAGCAGTTCTTC
TRBD1	TRBV20-1	few	TRBJ2-7	CSATSPTGYEQYF	TGCAGTGCTACATCACCGACAGGGTACGAGCAGTACTTC
-	TRBV4-3	-	TRBJ1-4	CASSQVGSATNEKLLF	TGCGCCAGCAGCCAAGTAGGGAGCGCGACTAATGAAAAACTGCTTTTT
TRBD1	TRBV5-1	-	TRBJ2-1	CASSLVTGWNNEQFF	TGCGCCAGCAGCTTAGTGACAGGGTGGAACAATGAGCAGTTCTTC
-	TRBV14	-	TRBJ1-2	CASSPDVTYGYTF	TGTGCCAGCAGCCCAGACGTGACCTATGGCTACACCTTC
-	TRBV2	-	TRBJ2-1	CASSGTPLNEQFF	TGTGCCAGCAGCGGGACCCCACTCAATGAGCAGTTCTTC
TRBD1	TRBV7-9	-	TRBJ2-7	CASSIWDRPYEQYF	TGTGCCAGCAGCATCTGGGACAGACCCTACGAGCAGTACTTC
-	TRBV25-1	many	TRBJ2-1	CASSERLEAHNEQFF	TGTGCCAGCAGTGAACGTCTAGAAGCCCACAATGAGCAGTTCTTC
TRBD2	TRBV20-1	-	TRBJ2-1	CSARDPASGGAYNEQFF	TGCAGTGCTAGAGATCCGGCTAGCGGGGGAGCCTACAATGAGCAGTTCTTC
TRBD1	TRBV7-3	-	TRBJ2-2	CASRNRGQGAAGELFF	TGTGCCAGCAGGAATCGGGGACAGGGGGCTGCCGGGGAGCTGTTTTTT
TRBD2	TRBV11-3	-	TRBJ2-3	CASSFTSGKGTQYF	TGTGCCAGCAGCTTTACTAGCGGGAAGGGCACGCAGTATTTT
TRBD2	TRBV20-1	few	TRBJ2-1	CSARMSGRADNEQFF	TGCAGTGCTCGAATGAGCGGGAGGGCCGATAATGAGCAGTTCTTC
-	TRBV11-2	few	TRBJ2-2	CASRTYKDTTGELFF	TGTGCCAGCAGAACCTACAAGGACACAACCGGGGAGCTGTTTTTT
TRBD2	TRBV5-1	-	TRBJ2-3	CASSFLAGGQGEQDTQYF	TGCGCCAGCAGCTTCCTAGCGGGGGGCCAGGGTGAGCAAGATACGCAGTATTTT
-	TRBV12-3/TRBV12-4	few	TRBJ2-3	CASSWLGTDTQYF	TGTGCCAGCAGTTGGTTGGGCACAGATACGCAGTATTTT
-	TRBV7-9	-	TRBJ2-2	CASSPALYHTGELFF	TGTGCCAGCAGCCCGGCCCTCTACCACACCGGGGAGCTGTTTTTT
-	TRBV4-2	many	TRBJ2-4	CASSQETGRIGNIQYF	TGTGCCAGCAGCCAAGAGACAGGGAGGATTGGAAACATTCAGTACTTC
TRBD1	TRBV24-1	few	TRBJ2-4	CATSDLRTPIGRTGDIQYF	TGTGCCACCAGTGATTTAAGGACGCCCATAGGGAGGACAGGGGACATTCAGTACTTC
-	TRBV5-6	-	TRBJ2-7	CASSLPAGASWRTGQYF	TGTGCCAGCAGCTTGCCCGCTGGAGCGTCTTGGCGAACGGGGCAGTACTTC
-	TRBV6-2/TRBV6-3	few	TRBJ2-7	CASSSTRTASYEQYF	TGTGCCAGCAGTTCTACCCGGACAGCCTCCTACGAGCAGTACTTC
-	TRBV28	-	TRBJ2-7	CASSWGREGEQYF	TGTGCCAGCAGTTGGGGCAGGGAAGGGGAGCAGTACTTC
-	TRBV5-1	-	TRBJ2-3	CASSGRLGVDTQYF	TGCGCCAGCAGCGGGCGACTAGGTGTAGATACGCAGTATTTT
-	TRBV10-3	few	TRBJ2-1	CAISSRGNERQFF	TGTGCCATCAGCTCCCGGGGCAATGAGAGGCAGTTCTTC
TRBD1	TRBV7-3	many	TRBJ2-5	CASSPGGTHRGRETQYF	TGTGCCAGCAGCCCCGGGGGGACTCACAGGGGGCGAGAGACCCAGTACTTC
-	TRBV29-1	many	TRBJ2-1	CSGGSPEWDSNNEQFF	TGCAGCGGGGGATCCCCTGAATGGGACTCTAACAATGAGCAGTTCTTC
-	TRBV19	-	TRBJ1-1	CASSIGQGYTEAFF	TGTGCCAGTAGTATAGGTCAGGGTTATACTGAAGCTTTCTTT
-	TRBV6-1	-	TRBJ1-5	CASNQAARPQHF	TGTGCCAGCAACCAGGCCGCTCGGCCCCAGCATTTT
-	TRBV12-3/TRBV12-4	-	TRBJ2-7	CASSTGFPEQYF	TGTGCCAGCAGCACAGGGTTTCCCGAGCAGTACTTC
-	TRBV24-1	few	TRBJ2-5	CATTGGVASQETQYF	TGTGCCACCACTGGGGGAGTAGCGAGCCAAGAGACCCAGTACTTC
TRBD2	TRBV6-1	few	TRBJ2-5	CASSAQLGTSLVPQETQYF	TGTGCCAGCAGCGCACAACTCGGGACTAGTTTGGTTCCTCAAGAGACCCAGTACTTC
-	TRBV12-3/TRBV12-4	-	TRBJ2-1	CASSPYDEQFF	TGTGCCAGCAGTCCCTACGATGAGCAGTTCTTC
-	TRBV6-6	-	TRBJ1-2	CASRRYDALEGYGYTF	TGTGCCAGCCGAAGATACGACGCTCTAGAAGGCTATGGCTACACCTTC
-	TRBV10-3	-	TRBJ1-1	CAISEVLSATEAFF	TGTGCCATCAGTGAGGTCTTGTCGGCCACTGAAGCTTTCTTT
TRBD1	TRBV12-3/TRBV12-4	-	TRBJ2-7	CASSSLGQGEYEQYF	TGTGCCAGCAGTTCCCTCGGACAGGGGGAATACGAGCAGTACTTC
TRBD2	TRBV9	-	TRBJ2-3	CASSVWTSGADTQYF	TGTGCCAGCAGCGTATGGACTAGCGGGGCAGATACGCAGTATTTT
-	TRBV29-1	few	TRBJ2-2	CSVELRRETGELFF	TGCAGCGTCGAATTGCGAAGAGAGACCGGGGAGCTGTTTTTT
-	TRBV7-9	few	TRBJ1-2	CASSLALALFEGYTF	TGTGCCAGCAGCTTAGCTCTGGCACTATTCGAGGGCTACACCTTC
TRBD1	TRBV7-9	few	TRBJ1-5	CASSLAQGYNQPQHF	TGTGCCAGCAGCTTAGCACAGGGGTACAATCAGCCCCAGCATTTT
-	TRBV7-9	few	TRBJ2-1	CASSPAVLSLYEQFF	TGTGCCAGCAGCCCAGCTGTACTTTCGTTGTATGAGCAGTTCTTC
-	TRBV11-2	few	TRBJ2-7	CASSLGPLTYEQYF	TGTGCCAGCAGCTTAGGGCCACTTACCTACGAGCAGTACTTC
-	TRBV3-1	few	TRBJ2-2	CASGGAGGELFF	TGTGCCAGCGGGGGGGCCGGCGGGGAGCTGTTTTTT
-	TRBV3-1	few	TRBJ2-4	CASSQDTLWQLQGPKNIQYF	TGTGCCAGCAGCCAAGACACACTCTGGCAGCTACAGGGCCCCAAAAACATTCAGTACTTC
TRBD2	TRBV6-2/TRBV6-3	-	TRBJ2-3	CASRSGDYTDTQYF	TGTGCCAGCAGGAGCGGGGACTACACAGATACGCAGTATTTT
-	TRBV7-6	-	TRBJ1-3	CASSLANPGNTIYF	TGTGCCAGCAGCTTAGCAAATCCTGGAAACACCATATATTTT
TRBD1	TRBV24-1	-	TRBJ2-1	CATNPGQGGNEQFF	TGTGCCACGAATCCGGGACAGGGAGGAAATGAGCAGTTCTTC
TRBD1	TRBV7-9	few	TRBJ2-2	CATTSGQANTGELFF	TGTGCCACCACGAGCGGACAGGCGAACACCGGGGAGCTGTTTTTT
-	TRBV7-8	few	TRBJ1-1	CASSYGVGGEAFF	TGTGCCAGCAGCTACGGGGTAGGAGGTGAAGCTTTCTTT